The present TCR beta chain was sequenced within a study of regulatory T cells in long-lasting Graves disease. Libraries of TCR beta came from iRepertoire HTBI primers plus Arm-PCR of CDR3 regions. TCRdb processed the multiplex PCR reads anew with MiXCR; each CDR3 protein has one entry. The sample holds 400,000 to 500,000 distinct CDR3 sequences; 22% are singletons and the top ten take around 12%. Worth noting for this clonotype: Antigen: not known.

Time point: persistent/refractory GD, antithyroid drugs over 5 years with positive TRAb. Extracted PBMC RNA gave rise to the TCR library. Germline V gene sequence: CDR1 MDHEN, CDR2 SYDVKM. Losses at the gene ends were 5 bases for V and 8 bases for J; bases not matched to a gene: 17. The length of the CDR3 is 17 residues. Study-wide points: There were preferences for TRBV28, TRBJ1-2 and TRBJ2-5 in persistent disease.

Sequences were derived from peripheral blood mononuclear cells (PBMCs), sampled when the disease was refractory, from a patient treated with antithyroid drugs. The rearrangement uses TRBV28 and TRBJ1-4, with TRBD1 identical over 7 bases. The clonotype was recovered from a female donor with Graves disease. The CDR3 sequence is CASSPPWDSRGDEKLFF. CDR3 in DNA: TGTGCCAGCAGTCCCCCCTGGGACAGCCGAGGGGACGAAAAACTGTTTTTT.